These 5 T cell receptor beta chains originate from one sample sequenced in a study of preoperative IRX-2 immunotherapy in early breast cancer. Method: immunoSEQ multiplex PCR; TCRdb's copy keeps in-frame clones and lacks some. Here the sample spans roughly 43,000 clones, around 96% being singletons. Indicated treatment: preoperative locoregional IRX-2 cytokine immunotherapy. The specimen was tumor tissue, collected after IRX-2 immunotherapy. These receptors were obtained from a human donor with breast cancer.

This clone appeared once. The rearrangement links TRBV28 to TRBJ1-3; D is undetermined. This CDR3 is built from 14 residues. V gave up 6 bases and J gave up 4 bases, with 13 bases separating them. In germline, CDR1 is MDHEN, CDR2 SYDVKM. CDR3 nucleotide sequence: TGTGCCAGCAGGCTGGGTGAGGCCGGAAACACCATATATTTT. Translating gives CASRLGEAGNTIYF.

This chain's CDR3 is CASSSTGGYEKLFF. The CDR3 DNA reads TGTGCCAGCAGCTCCACAGGGGGATATGAAAAACTGTTTTTT. The rearrangement links TRBV7-8 to TRBJ1-4, with 8 bases matching TRBD1. Germline V gene lookup returns CDR1 SGHVS and CDR2 FQNEAQ. J lost 6 bases, V lost 4 bases, and 4 bases had no gene match. This CDR3 spans 14 amino acids.

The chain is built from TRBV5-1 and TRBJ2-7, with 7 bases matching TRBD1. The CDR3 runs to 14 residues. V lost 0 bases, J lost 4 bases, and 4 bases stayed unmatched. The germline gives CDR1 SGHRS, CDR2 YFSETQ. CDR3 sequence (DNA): TGCGCCAGCAGCTTGGGACAGGGACAGTACGAGCAGTACTTC. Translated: CASSLGQGQYEQYF.

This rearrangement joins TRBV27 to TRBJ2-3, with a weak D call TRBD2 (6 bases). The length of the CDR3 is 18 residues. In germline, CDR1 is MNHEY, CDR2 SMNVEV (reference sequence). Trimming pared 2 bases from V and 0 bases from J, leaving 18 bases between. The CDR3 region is CASSLGRGPTTSTDTQYF. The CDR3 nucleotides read TGTGCCAGCAGTTTAGGGCGGGGACCCACGACTAGCACAGATACGCAGTATTTT.

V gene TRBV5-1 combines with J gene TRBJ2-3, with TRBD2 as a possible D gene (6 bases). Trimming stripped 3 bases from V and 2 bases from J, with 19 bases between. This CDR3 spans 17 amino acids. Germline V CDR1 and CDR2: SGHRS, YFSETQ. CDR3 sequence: CASSSPWGGGTTDTQYF. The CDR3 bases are TGCGCCAGCAGCTCCCCGTGGGGCGGAGGGACCACAGATACGCAGTATTTT.